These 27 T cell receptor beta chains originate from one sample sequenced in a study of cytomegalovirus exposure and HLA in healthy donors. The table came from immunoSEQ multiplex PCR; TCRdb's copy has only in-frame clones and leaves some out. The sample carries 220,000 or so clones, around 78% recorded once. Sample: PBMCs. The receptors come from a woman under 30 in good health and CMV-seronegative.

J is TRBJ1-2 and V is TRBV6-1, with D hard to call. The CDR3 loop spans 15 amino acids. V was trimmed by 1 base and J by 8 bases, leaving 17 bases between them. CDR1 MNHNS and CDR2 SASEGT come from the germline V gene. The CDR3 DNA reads TGTGCCAGCAGTGAAGAAAGGCTGCCGTGGAAGGGCTACACCTTC. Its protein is CASSEERLPWKGYTF.

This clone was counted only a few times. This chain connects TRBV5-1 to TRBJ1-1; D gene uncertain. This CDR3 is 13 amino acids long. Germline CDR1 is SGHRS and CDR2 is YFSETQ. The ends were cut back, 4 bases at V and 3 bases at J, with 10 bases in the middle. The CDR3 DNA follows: TGCGCCAGCAGCCTTTTTGGGGACACTGAAGCTTTCTTT. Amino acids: CASSLFGDTEAFF. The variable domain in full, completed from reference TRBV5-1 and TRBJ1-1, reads KAGVTQTPRYLIKTRGQQVTLSCSPISGHRSVSWYQQTPGQGLQFLFEYFSETQRNKGNFPGRFSGRQFSNSRSEMNVSTLELGDSALYLCASSLFGDTEAFFGQGTRLTVV.

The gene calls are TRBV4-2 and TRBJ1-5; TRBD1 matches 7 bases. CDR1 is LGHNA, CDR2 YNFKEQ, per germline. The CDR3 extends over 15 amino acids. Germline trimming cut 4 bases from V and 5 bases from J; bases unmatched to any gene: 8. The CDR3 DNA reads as TGTGCCAGCAGCCCTAGAGGGACAGCACATCAGCCCCAGCATTTT. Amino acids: CASSPRGTAHQPQHF.

The DNA of the CDR3 is TGTGCCAGCAGCTCGACTAAGTCGTCCACTGAAGCTTTCTTT. Its protein product is CASSSTKSSTEAFF. The chain uses TRBV11-2 and TRBJ1-1; D remains unclear. There are 14 residues in the CDR3. CDR1 and CDR2 (germline): SGHAT, FQNNGV. Trimming shortened V by 4 bases and J by 4 bases, and 13 bases separated the two germline ends.

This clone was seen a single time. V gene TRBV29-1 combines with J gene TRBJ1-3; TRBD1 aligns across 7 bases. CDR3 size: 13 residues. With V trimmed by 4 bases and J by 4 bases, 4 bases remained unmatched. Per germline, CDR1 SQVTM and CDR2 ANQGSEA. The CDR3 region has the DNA TGCAGCGTTGCGAGGGGGCAAGGAAACACCATATATTTT. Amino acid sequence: CSVARGQGNTIYF.

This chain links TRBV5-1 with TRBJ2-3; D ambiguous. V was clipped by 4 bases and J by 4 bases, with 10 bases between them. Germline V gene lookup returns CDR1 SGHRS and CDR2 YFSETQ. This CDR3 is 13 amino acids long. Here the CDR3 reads CASSQTNPDTQYF. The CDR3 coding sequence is TGCGCCAGCAGCCAAACAAATCCAGATACGCAGTATTTT.

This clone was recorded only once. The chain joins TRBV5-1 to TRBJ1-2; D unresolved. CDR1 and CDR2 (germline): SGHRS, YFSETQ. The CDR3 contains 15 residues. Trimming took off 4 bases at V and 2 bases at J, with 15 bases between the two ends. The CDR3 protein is CASSPLAGENYGYTF. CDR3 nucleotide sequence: TGCGCCAGCAGCCCCCTTGCGGGTGAGAACTATGGCTACACCTTC. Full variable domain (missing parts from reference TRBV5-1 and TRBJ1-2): KAGVTQTPRYLIKTRGQQVTLSCSPISGHRSVSWYQQTPGQGLQFLFEYFSETQRNKGNFPGRFSGRQFSNSRSEMNVSTLELGDSALYLCASSPLAGENYGYTFGSGTRLTVV.

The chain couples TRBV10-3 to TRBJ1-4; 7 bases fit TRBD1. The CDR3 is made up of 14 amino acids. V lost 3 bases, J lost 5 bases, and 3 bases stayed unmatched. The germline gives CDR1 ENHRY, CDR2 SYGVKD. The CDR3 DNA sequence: TGTGCCATCAGTGACGACAGGGACAATGAAAAACTGTTTTTT. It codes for CAISDDRDNEKLFF.

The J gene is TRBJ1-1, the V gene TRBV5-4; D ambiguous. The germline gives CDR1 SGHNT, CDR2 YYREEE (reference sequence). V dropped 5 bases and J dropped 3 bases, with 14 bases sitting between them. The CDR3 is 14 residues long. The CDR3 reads CASSLQDVDTEAFF. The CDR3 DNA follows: TGTGCCAGCAGTCTTCAGGACGTCGACACTGAAGCTTTCTTT.

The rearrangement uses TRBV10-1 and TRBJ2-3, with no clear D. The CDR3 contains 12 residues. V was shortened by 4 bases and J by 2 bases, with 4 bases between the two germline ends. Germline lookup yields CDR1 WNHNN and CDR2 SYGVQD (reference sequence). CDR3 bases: TGCGCCAGCAGTGCCAACACAGATACGCAGTATTTT. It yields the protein CASSANTDTQYF.

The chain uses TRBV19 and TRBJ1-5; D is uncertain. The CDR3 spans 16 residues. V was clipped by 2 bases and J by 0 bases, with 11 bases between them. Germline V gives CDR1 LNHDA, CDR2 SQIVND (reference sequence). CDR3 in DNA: TGTGCCAGTAGTATACTCCCTAGGGTTAGCAATCAGCCCCAGCATTTT. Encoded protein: CASSILPRVSNQPQHF. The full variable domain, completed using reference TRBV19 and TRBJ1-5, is DGGITQSPKYLFRKEGQNVTLSCEQNLNHDAMYWYRQDPGQGLRLIYYSQIVNDFQKGDIAEGYSVSREKKESFPLTVTSAQKNPTAFYLCASSILPRVSNQPQHFGDGTRLSIL.

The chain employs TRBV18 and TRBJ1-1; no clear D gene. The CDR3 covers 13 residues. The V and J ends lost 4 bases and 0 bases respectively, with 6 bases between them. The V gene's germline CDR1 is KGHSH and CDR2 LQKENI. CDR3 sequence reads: CASSRDMNTEAFF. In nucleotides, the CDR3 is TGTGCCAGCTCACGTGATATGAACACTGAAGCTTTCTTT.

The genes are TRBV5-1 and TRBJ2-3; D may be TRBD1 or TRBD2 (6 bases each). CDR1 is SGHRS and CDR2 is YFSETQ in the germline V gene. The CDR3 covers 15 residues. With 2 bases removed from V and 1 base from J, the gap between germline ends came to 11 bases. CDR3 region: CASSFRGGGTDTQYF. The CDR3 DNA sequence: TGCGCCAGCAGCTTCAGGGGCGGGGGCACAGATACGCAGTATTTT. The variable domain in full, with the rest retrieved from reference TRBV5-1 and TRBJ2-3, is KAGVTQTPRYLIKTRGQQVTLSCSPISGHRSVSWYQQTPGQGLQFLFEYFSETQRNKGNFPGRFSGRQFSNSRSEMNVSTLELGDSALYLCASSFRGGGTDTQYFGPGTRLTVL.

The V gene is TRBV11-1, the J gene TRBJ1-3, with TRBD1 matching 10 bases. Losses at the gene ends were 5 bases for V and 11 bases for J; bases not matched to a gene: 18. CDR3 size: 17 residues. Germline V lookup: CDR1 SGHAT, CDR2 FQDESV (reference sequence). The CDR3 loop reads CASSPPGMGQGTDAIYF. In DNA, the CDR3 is TGTGCCAGCAGCCCACCGGGTATGGGACAGGGGACGGACGCCATATATTTT. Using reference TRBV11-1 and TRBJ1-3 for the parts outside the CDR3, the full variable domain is EAEVAQSPRYKITEKSQAVAFWCDPISGHATLYWYRQILGQGPELLVQFQDESVVDDSQLPKDRFSAERLKGVDSTLKIQPAELGDSAMYLCASSPPGMGQGTDAIYFGEGSWLTVV.

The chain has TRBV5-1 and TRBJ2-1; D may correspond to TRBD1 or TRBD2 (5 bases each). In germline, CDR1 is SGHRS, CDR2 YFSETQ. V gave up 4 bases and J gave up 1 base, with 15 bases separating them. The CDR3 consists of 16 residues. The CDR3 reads CASSHWGTGSYNEQFF. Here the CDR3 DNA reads TGCGCCAGCAGCCATTGGGGGACGGGATCCTACAATGAGCAGTTCTTC.

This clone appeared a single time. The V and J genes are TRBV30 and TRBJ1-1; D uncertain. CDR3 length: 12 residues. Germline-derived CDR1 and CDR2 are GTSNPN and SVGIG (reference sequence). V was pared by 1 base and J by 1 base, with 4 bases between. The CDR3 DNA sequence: TGTGCCTGGAGTGAGTCGAACACTGAAGCTTTCTTT. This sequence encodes CAWSESNTEAFF.

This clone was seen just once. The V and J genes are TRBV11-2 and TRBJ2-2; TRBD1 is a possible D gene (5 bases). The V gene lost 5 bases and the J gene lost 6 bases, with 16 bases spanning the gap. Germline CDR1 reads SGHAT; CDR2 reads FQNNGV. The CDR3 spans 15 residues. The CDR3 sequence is CASSVQGHRAGELFF. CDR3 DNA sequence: TGTGCCAGCAGCGTGCAAGGACATCGGGCCGGGGAGCTGTTTTTT. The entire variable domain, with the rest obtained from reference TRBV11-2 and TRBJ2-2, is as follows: EAGVAQSPRYKIIEKRQSVAFWCNPISGHATLYWYQQILGQGPKLLIQFQNNGVVDDSQLPKDRFSAERLKGVDSTLKIQPAKLEDSAVYLCASSVQGHRAGELFFGEGSRLTVL.

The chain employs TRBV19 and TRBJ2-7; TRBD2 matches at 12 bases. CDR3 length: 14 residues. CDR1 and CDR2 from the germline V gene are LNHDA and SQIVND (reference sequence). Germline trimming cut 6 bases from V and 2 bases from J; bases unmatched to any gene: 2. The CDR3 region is CASRLAGGAYEQYF. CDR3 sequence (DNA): TGTGCCAGTAGACTAGCGGGGGGCGCCTACGAGCAGTACTTC.

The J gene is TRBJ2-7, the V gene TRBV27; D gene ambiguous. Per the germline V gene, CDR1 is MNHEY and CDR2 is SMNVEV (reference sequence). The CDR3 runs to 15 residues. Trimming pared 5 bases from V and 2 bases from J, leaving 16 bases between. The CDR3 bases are TGTGCCAGCAGTCGCTCAAAGCCCAGAACCTACGAGCAGTACTTC. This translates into CASSRSKPRTYEQYF.

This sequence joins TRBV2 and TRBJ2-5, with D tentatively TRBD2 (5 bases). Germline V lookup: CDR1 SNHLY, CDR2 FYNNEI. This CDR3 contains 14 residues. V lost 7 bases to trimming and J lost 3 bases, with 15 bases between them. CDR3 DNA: TGTGCCAGCACCCAAGAGAGAGGGAAAGAGACCCAGTACTTC. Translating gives CASTQERGKETQYF.

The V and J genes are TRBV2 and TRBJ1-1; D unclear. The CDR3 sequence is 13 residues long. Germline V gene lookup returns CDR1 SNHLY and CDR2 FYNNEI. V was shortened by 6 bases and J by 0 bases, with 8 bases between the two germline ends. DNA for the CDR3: TGTGCCAGCAGCTCTAAAATGAACACTGAAGCTTTCTTT. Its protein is CASSSKMNTEAFF. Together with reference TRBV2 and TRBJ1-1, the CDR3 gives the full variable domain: EPEVTQTPSHQVTQMGQEVILRCVPISNHLYFYWYRQILGQKVEFLVSFYNNEISEKSEIFDDQFSVERPDGSNFTLKIRSTKLEDSAMYFCASSSKMNTEAFFGQGTRLTVV.

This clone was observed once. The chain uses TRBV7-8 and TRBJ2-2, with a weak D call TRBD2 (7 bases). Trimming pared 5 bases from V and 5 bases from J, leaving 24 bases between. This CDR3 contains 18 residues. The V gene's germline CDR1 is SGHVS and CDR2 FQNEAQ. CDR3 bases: TGTGCCAGCAGCCAACCTCGAACGAGGGGGGGCCTTACCGGGGAGCTGTTTTTT. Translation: CASSQPRTRGGLTGELFF.

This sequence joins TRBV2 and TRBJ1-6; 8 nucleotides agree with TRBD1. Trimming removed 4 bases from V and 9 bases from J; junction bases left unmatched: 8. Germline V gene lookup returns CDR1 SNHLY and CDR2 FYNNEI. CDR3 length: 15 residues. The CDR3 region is CASSAERQGTSPLHF. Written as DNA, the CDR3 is TGTGCCAGCAGTGCCGAAAGACAGGGGACTTCACCCCTCCACTTT.

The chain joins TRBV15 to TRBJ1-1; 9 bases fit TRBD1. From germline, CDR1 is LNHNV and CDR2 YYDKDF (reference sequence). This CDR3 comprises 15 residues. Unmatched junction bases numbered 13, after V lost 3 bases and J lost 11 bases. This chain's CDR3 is CATSSLGHRGLNAFF. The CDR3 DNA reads TGTGCCACCAGCAGCTTAGGGCACAGGGGGCTAAATGCTTTCTTT. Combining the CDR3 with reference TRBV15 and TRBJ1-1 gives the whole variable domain DAMVIQNPRYQVTQFGKPVTLSCSQTLNHNVMYWYQQKSSQAPKLLFHYYDKDFNNEADTPDNFQSRRPNTSFCFLDIRSPGLGDTAMYLCATSSLGHRGLNAFFGQGTRLTVV.

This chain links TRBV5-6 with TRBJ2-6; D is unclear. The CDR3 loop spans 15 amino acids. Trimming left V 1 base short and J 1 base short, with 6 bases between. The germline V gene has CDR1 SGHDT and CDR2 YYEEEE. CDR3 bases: TGTGCCAGCAGCTTGCGAGGTTCTGGGGCCAACGTCCTGACTTTC. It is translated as CASSLRGSGANVLTF.

The CDR3, as DNA: TGTGCCTGGAGTAGTCAGGTCAACGGCTACACCTTC. It specifies CAWSSQVNGYTF. The chain has TRBV30 and TRBJ1-2; D is ambiguous. Germline V gene lookup returns CDR1 GTSNPN and CDR2 SVGIG (reference sequence). V dropped 2 bases and J dropped 8 bases, with 12 bases sitting between them. The CDR3 totals 12 residues.

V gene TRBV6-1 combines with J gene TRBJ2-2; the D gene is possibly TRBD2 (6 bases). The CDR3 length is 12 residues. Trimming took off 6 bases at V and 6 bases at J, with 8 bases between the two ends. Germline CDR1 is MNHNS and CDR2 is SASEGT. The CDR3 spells CASSREAGELFF. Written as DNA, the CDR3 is TGTGCCAGCAGCAGGGAGGCCGGGGAGCTGTTTTTT.